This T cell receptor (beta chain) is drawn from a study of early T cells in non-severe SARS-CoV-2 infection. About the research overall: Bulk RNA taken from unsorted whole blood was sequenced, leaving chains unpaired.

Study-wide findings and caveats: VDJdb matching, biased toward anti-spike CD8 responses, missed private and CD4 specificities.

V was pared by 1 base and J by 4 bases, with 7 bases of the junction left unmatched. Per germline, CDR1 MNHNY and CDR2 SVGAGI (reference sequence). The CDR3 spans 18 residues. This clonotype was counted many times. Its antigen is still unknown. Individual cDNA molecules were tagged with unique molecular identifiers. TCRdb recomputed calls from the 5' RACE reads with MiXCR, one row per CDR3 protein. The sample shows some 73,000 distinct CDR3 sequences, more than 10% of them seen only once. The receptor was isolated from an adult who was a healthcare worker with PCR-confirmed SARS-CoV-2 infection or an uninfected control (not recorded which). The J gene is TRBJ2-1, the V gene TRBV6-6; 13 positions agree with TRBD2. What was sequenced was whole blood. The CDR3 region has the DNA TGTGCCAGCAGTTACTTAGGACTAGCGGGGGTCCTATACAATGAGCAGTTCTTC. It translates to CASSYLGLAGVLYNEQFF.